This entry concerns a single T cell receptor beta chain. The source of the sample is a study of cytomegalovirus exposure and HLA in healthy donors. The CDR3 loop spans 15 amino acids. Germline trimming cut 5 bases from V and 5 bases from J; bases unmatched to any gene: 8. Germline V gives CDR1 SGHNT, CDR2 YYREEE (reference sequence). Use of 60 Vbeta and 13 Jbeta primers characterized the PCR. Sequenced by immunoSEQ multiplex PCR; TCRdb stores in-frame clones only, minus some. This table lists 150,000 or so clones. This receptor was obtained from a woman aged 55-70 years in good health and CMV-seronegative. Sequenced input: PBMCs. J is TRBJ2-1 and V is TRBV5-4; 9 bases line up with TRBD1. The CDR3 DNA reads TGTGCCAGCAGAAGGGACAGGGAACCACACAATGAGCAGTTCTTC. Residues: CASRRDREPHNEQFF.